The following is a TCR beta chain sequence with its context. Authors' methods: Amplifying reference gene primers gave estimates of nucleated cell counts. Some clones are missing from TCRdb's copy, which holds only in-frame ones; the method was immunoSEQ multiplex PCR. V and J calls and clone size are given by that table; D and trimming were obtained from the DNA. Of 55,000 to 75,000 clones listed, roughly 91% are singletons. This specimen belongs to a study of blood T cell repertoires in COVID-19. At the level of the study: Whether acute or convalescent, the COVID-19 samples came from the United States, Italy and Spain. Sample material is recorded as cDNA or gDNA derived from T cells, B-cell-depleted T cells, or PBMCs.

Germline-derived CDR1 and CDR2 are MNHEY and SMNVEV (reference sequence). The ends lost 6 bases at V and 0 bases at J; junction bases unmatched: 11. CDR3 length: 16 amino acids. Sequenced input: peripheral blood. This chain uses TRBV27 with TRBJ2-7; 7 bases match TRBD1. The receptor was derived from a man in his 60s with acute or convalescent COVID-19. This chain's CDR3 is CASRTNRGLSSYEQYF. CDR3 bases: TGTGCCAGCAGGACCAACAGGGGATTAAGCTCCTACGAGCAGTACTTC.